Sequencing of this T cell receptor beta chain was carried out in a study of human T cells and chemical hapten exposure. Study as a whole: Patients, predominantly female, presented with alopecia areata, totalis or universalis. Study-wide results and limits: Expanded TCRs showed more large CDR3 clusters than pre-sensitization or healthy control sets. With DPC sensitization, TCRs exceeding 1 in 1000 frequency showed no change.

Germline lookup yields CDR1 DFQATT and CDR2 SNEGSKA (reference sequence). Unmatched junction bases numbered 9, after V lost 2 bases and J lost 0 bases. The CDR3 spans 16 residues. Described time point: pre-sensitization, week 0. Treatment indicated: therapeutic diphenylcyclopropenone sensitization with weekly scalp DPC. It was unfractionated whole blood from which total RNA was extracted. A single record per CDR3 protein comes from TCRdb applying MiXCR to the RACE reads. This sample yields under 200,000 distinct CDR3 sequences, of which roughly 30% are seen a single time; 2.5% to 3.5% belongs to the top ten. This clonotype was observed once. Its antigen remains unidentified.

The sequence was collected from a woman in her twenties or thirties with alopecia areata. Some clones in this sample may be carry-over from other donors' samples. The chain joins TRBV20-1 to TRBJ2-7, with 8 bases lining up with TRBD1. The sequencing here drew on whole blood, taken in connection with sensitization to the hapten diphenylcyclopropenone (DPC). CDR3 DNA: TGCAGTGCTAGATCCGGGACAGGAGCCAGCTCCTACGAGCAGTACTTC. This codes for CSARSGTGASSYEQYF.